The rows below give T cell receptor beta chains drawn from one sample of a study of blood T cell repertoires in COVID-19. TCRdb's table, derived via immunoSEQ multiplex PCR, lists solely in-frame clones and lacks some. The data show over 130,000 clones, 70% to 80% seen once. Sequenced input: peripheral blood. The receptors originated from a man between 50 and 59 years old with acute or convalescent COVID-19. CDR3s include the opening cysteine and the closing phenylalanine or tryptophan. The D gene is left open where the match is weak. Clone size is stated in some rows and not others, as once, few, many or a class when expanded.

j_call: TRBJ1-5
v_call: TRBV24-1
d_call: .
clone_size: .
cdr3_nt: TGTGCCACCAGTGATTTGCAGGGGAATCAGCCCCAGCATTTT
cdr3_aa: CATSDLQGNQPQHF

j_call: TRBJ1-3
v_call: TRBV5-5
d_call: .
clone_size: .
cdr3_nt: TGTGCCAGCAGCTTGGCTGGCGGACTCTCTGGAAACACCATATATTTT
cdr3_aa: CASSLAGGLSGNTIYF

j_call: TRBJ1-1
v_call: TRBV29-1
d_call: .
clone_size: .
cdr3_nt: TGCAGCGTTGGAATGTGGGAGGGGGGCACTGAAGCTTTCTTT
cdr3_aa: CSVGMWEGGTEAFF

j_call: TRBJ1-5
v_call: TRBV5-5
d_call: .
clone_size: .
cdr3_nt: TGTGCCAGCAGCTTGGGGCCAGGGGACCAGCCCCAGCATTTT
cdr3_aa: CASSLGPGDQPQHF

j_call: TRBJ2-7
v_call: TRBV5-1
d_call: TRBD1
clone_size: once
cdr3_nt: TGCGCCAGCAGCTTGGCCACGGGACAGTCCTACGAGCAGTACTTC
cdr3_aa: CASSLATGQSYEQYF

j_call: TRBJ1-4
v_call: TRBV18
d_call: .
clone_size: once
cdr3_nt: TGTGCCAGCTCACCGGCCCTACAGGAAATAGGCGAAAAACTGTTTTTT
cdr3_aa: CASSPALQEIGEKLFF

j_call: TRBJ2-5
v_call: TRBV11-2
d_call: TRBD2
clone_size: once
cdr3_nt: TGTGCCAGCAGTTTCGGGGCTAGCGGGGGCCAAGAGACCCAGTACTTC
cdr3_aa: CASSFGASGGQETQYF

j_call: TRBJ2-3
v_call: TRBV2
d_call: TRBD2
clone_size: .
cdr3_nt: TGTGCCAGCAGTGTGACTAGCGGGGGCGCAGATACGCAGTATTTT
cdr3_aa: CASSVTSGGADTQYF

j_call: TRBJ1-1
v_call: TRBV28
d_call: .
clone_size: .
cdr3_nt: TGTGCCAGCAGTTTTGCGCAGAACACTGAAGCTTTCTTT
cdr3_aa: CASSFAQNTEAFF

j_call: TRBJ1-5
v_call: TRBV28
d_call: TRBD1
clone_size: .
cdr3_nt: TGTGCCACCTGGACAGGCGGACTGTATAGCAATCAGCCCCAGCATTTT
cdr3_aa: CATWTGGLYSNQPQHF

j_call: TRBJ1-1
v_call: TRBV10-3
d_call: .
clone_size: .
cdr3_nt: TGTGCCATCAGTGAGGGCGGCGGGACTGAAGCTTTCTTT
cdr3_aa: CAISEGGGTEAFF

j_call: TRBJ2-3
v_call: TRBV5-1
d_call: TRBD2
clone_size: .
cdr3_nt: TGCGCCAGCAGCTTGGTTCCGCGGGGGGGCCCCTCAGATACGCAGTATTTT
cdr3_aa: CASSLVPRGGPSDTQYF

j_call: TRBJ1-1
v_call: TRBV30
d_call: .
clone_size: .
cdr3_nt: TGTGCCTGGGCAGGGCCCTTGTATCGGATGAACACTGAAGCTTTCTTT
cdr3_aa: CAWAGPLYRMNTEAFF

j_call: TRBJ1-6
v_call: TRBV5-1
d_call: TRBD1
clone_size: .
cdr3_nt: TGCGCCAGCAGCTCACAGGGGACACGTTCACCCCTCCACTTT
cdr3_aa: CASSSQGTRSPLHF

j_call: TRBJ1-5
v_call: TRBV12-3/TRBV12-4
d_call: .
clone_size: .
cdr3_nt: TGTGCCACCCGCCAGGGCGACAGTCAGCCCCAGCATTTT
cdr3_aa: CATRQGDSQPQHF

j_call: TRBJ1-6
v_call: TRBV5-1
d_call: .
clone_size: .
cdr3_nt: TGCGCCAGCAGCTTGGAGGCAGGAAATTCACCCCTCCACTTT
cdr3_aa: CASSLEAGNSPLHF

j_call: TRBJ2-5
v_call: TRBV2
d_call: .
clone_size: .
cdr3_nt: TGTGCCAGCAGTACGAGACAGCAAGAGACCCAGTACTTC
cdr3_aa: CASSTRQQETQYF

j_call: TRBJ1-2
v_call: TRBV3-1/TRBV3-2
d_call: TRBD1
clone_size: .
cdr3_nt: TGTGCCAGCAGCCAAGTACAGGGGGCGGATGGCTACACCTTC
cdr3_aa: CASSQVQGADGYTF